The present TCR beta chain was sequenced within a study of T cells in Graves' hyperthyroidism and ophthalmopathy. General study results and limits: Most thyroid-expanded clonotypes above 0.001 were also found in blood. It was a median 6.5 months before onset that the model predicted ophthalmopathy.

Amplification of TCR beta CDR3 regions was performed using RNA transcripts as template. The HTBI primer set drove a first-round RT-PCR of the TCR CDR3. MiXCR was run by TCRdb on the multiplex PCR reads, yielding one entry per CDR3 protein. The table includes hundreds of thousands of distinct CDR3 sequences, 15% to 20% detected once. A 10 ml volume of fresh peripheral blood provided the PBMCs. This CDR3 has 13 residues. Germline CDR1 reads SGHNT; CDR2 reads YENEEA. Trimming left V 0 bases short and J 6 bases short, with 9 bases between. Many counts were recorded for this clonotype. Its specificity is not known.

This sequence was found in a woman between 18 and 29 years old with Graves' ophthalmopathy. Sequenced: blood. V is TRBV11-3 and J is TRBJ2-7; no firm D call. In DNA form, the CDR3 reads TGTGCCAGCAGCTTAGACGGGTTTGGCGAGCAGTACTTC. Residues: CASSLDGFGEQYF.